The 17 T cell receptor beta chains presented below share a single source sample, sequenced in a study of blood T cell repertoires in COVID-19. Clones were read by immunoSEQ multiplex PCR, and TCRdb kept only the in-frame ones, dropping some. The sample consists of approximately 400,000 clones, roughly nine tenths of them appearing once. The sample consisted of PBMCs or T cells enriched from blood (not recorded which). These receptors were collected from a woman in her forties who had been exposed to COVID-19.

CDR3 nucleotides: TGTGCCAGTAGAGAATTGACAGGGGGACCTCAGCCCCAGCATTTT. Residues: CASRELTGGPQPQHF. The chain carries TRBV19 and TRBJ1-5, with 9 bases identical to TRBD1. The CDR3 is 15 amino acids. CDR1 is LNHDA, CDR2 SQIVND, per germline (reference sequence). Trimming at V came to 6 bases and at J to 6 bases, leaving 9 bases not matched to a gene.

The chain has TRBV25-1 and TRBJ1-6; no clear D. The CDR3 is made up of 15 amino acids. V gave up 4 bases and J gave up 0 bases, with 7 bases separating them. Germline lookup yields CDR1 MGHDK and CDR2 SYGVNS. The CDR3 is CASSGANSYNSPLHF. CDR3 nucleotides: TGTGCCAGCAGTGGGGCGAACTCCTATAATTCACCCCTCCACTTT.

This chain uses TRBV30 with TRBJ1-1; 8 nucleotides line up with TRBD1. V shed 3 bases and J 1 base; nucleotides not matched to a gene: 13. CDR3 length equals 17 residues. The V gene's germline CDR1 is GTSNPN and CDR2 SVGIG (reference sequence). The CDR3 bases are TGTGCCTGGAGGACCCTCGACAGGGGCGGAGGGAACACTGAAGCTTTCTTT. Its translation: CAWRTLDRGGGNTEAFF.

V is TRBV19 and J is TRBJ1-1; D not resolved. CDR1 LNHDA and CDR2 SQIVND come from the germline V gene (reference sequence). Trimming left V 4 bases short and J 1 base short, with 16 bases between. This CDR3 region has 16 residues. CDR3 in amino acids: CASSTHILRSNTEAFF. Here the CDR3 DNA reads TGTGCCAGTAGTACCCACATACTACGATCGAACACTGAAGCTTTCTTT. Full variable domain (rest looked up from reference TRBV19 and TRBJ1-1): DGGITQSPKYLFRKEGQNVTLSCEQNLNHDAMYWYRQDPGQGLRLIYYSQIVNDFQKGDIAEGYSVSREKKESFPLTVTSAQKNPTAFYLCASSTHILRSNTEAFFGQGTRLTVV.

This sequence joins TRBV2 and TRBJ1-5; 8 bases map to TRBD1. V was clipped by 3 bases and J by 2 bases; unmatched bases: 0. CDR3 length: 14 residues. Germline CDR1 is SNHLY and CDR2 is FYNNEI. Here the CDR3 DNA reads TGTGCCAGCAGTGAGACAGGGGGCAATCAGCCCCAGCATTTT. Translation: CASSETGGNQPQHF.

This clone is a singleton in its sample. The V and J genes are TRBV28 and TRBJ2-3; 8 positions match TRBD2. With V trimmed by 8 bases and J by 4 bases, 14 bases remained unmatched. The germline V gene encodes CDR1 MDHEN and CDR2 SYDVKM. This CDR3 is 16 amino acids long. The CDR3 region has the DNA TGTGCCAGCCCCCCCAGGGGACTAGGAGGTGCAGATACGCAGTATTTT. This codes for CASPPRGLGGADTQYF.

The chain links TRBV12-5 to TRBJ1-1, with 12 bases lining up with TRBD1. J gave up 8 bases and V 5 bases, and 12 bases lay outside the gene matches. Germline loops: CDR1 LGHNT, CDR2 FRNRAP. CDR3 size: 16 residues. The CDR3 DNA reads TGTGCTAGTGGTGCCTGGGACAGGGGGCGTCTCGAGGAAGCTTTCTTT. As protein: CASGAWDRGRLEEAFF.

This chain links TRBV28 with TRBJ1-4; 7 bases are a match to TRBD1. Germline CDR1 and CDR2: MDHEN and SYDVKM. V lost 3 bases to trimming and J lost 8 bases; unmatched junction nucleotides: 6. The CDR3 has 14 residues. CDR3 bases: TGTGCCAGCAGTTTGACAGGGCGTGGAGAAAAACTGTTTTTT. Protein sequence: CASSLTGRGEKLFF. Based on the CDR3 plus reference TRBV28 and TRBJ1-4, the full variable domain is DVKVTQSSRYLVKRTGEKVFLECVQDMDHENMFWYRQDPGLGLRLIYFSYDVKMKEKGDIPEGYSVSREKKERFSLILESASTNQTSMYLCASSLTGRGEKLFFGSGTQLSVL.

CDR3 coding DNA: TGTGCCAGCAGCCTCGTTCTAGCGGGGGGGTCCGGTGAGCAGTTCTTC. This sequence encodes CASSLVLAGGSGEQFF. The J gene is TRBJ2-1, the V gene TRBV7-9; TRBD2 aligns across 12 bases. The ends lost 5 bases at V and 9 bases at J; junction bases unmatched: 11. This CDR3 is 16 amino acids long. Germline-derived CDR1 and CDR2 are SEHNR and FQNEAQ (reference sequence).

This sequence joins TRBV5-4 and TRBJ2-1; perhaps TRBD2 as D (7 bases). Trimming removed 3 bases from V and 7 bases from J, with 23 bases in between. CDR3 length: 17 amino acids. Germline values: CDR1 SGHNT, CDR2 YYREEE (reference sequence). The CDR3 reads CASSWGASGEGANEQFF. The CDR3 DNA reads TGTGCCAGCAGCTGGGGGGCTAGCGGTGAGGGTGCGAATGAGCAGTTCTTC.

The genes are TRBV6-5 and TRBJ2-5; maybe TRBD2 (6 bases). The germline CDR1 and CDR2 sequences are MNHEY and SVGAGI. The CDR3 is made up of 13 amino acids. Trimming left V 6 bases short and J 4 bases short, with 12 bases between. CDR3 region: CASRKTGGETQYF. The CDR3 nucleotides are TGTGCCAGCAGAAAAACCGGGGGAGAGACCCAGTACTTC.

The rearrangement links TRBV12-5 to TRBJ2-5; D might be TRBD1 (5 bases). The CDR3 totals 13 residues. Germline CDR1 and CDR2: LGHNT and FRNRAP. The V and J ends lost 6 bases and 4 bases respectively, with 12 bases between them. The CDR3 DNA is TGTGCTAGTGGCCGCCAAGGGGTAGAGACCCAGTACTTC. Its translation: CASGRQGVETQYF.

This rearrangement joins TRBV5-1 to TRBJ2-7; D not certain. V was trimmed by 1 base and J by 2 bases, leaving 13 bases between them. This CDR3 has 15 amino acids. Per the germline V gene, CDR1 is SGHRS and CDR2 is YFSETQ. In nucleotides, the CDR3 is TGCGCCAGCAGCTTGAACCAACTTACTACCTACGAGCAGTACTTC. This encodes CASSLNQLTTYEQYF.

The gene calls are TRBV24-1 and TRBJ1-2, with unresolved D. V lost 5 bases and J lost 8, with 17 bases in between. The CDR3 contains 14 residues. Germline assignment: CDR1 KGHDR and CDR2 SFDVKD. CDR3 residues: CATSGSGRFSGYTF. The CDR3 nucleotides read TGTGCCACCAGTGGTTCAGGTCGCTTCTCCGGCTACACCTTC.

As for this clone: The junction departs from germline at one end; a sequencing error may be responsible. The V and J genes are TRBV6-6 and TRBJ2-7, with D possibly matching TRBD1 (5 bases). Germline V gene lookup returns CDR1 MNHNY and CDR2 SVGAGI (reference sequence). The CDR3 consists of 12 residues. The CDR3 bases are TGTGCCAGCAGTTACCAGGGCCCCGAAGTGGAGTTC. Residues: CASSYQGPEVEF.

The chain combines TRBV30 with TRBJ1-2; no definite D call. The V end was cut by 4 bases, the J end by 2 bases, with 11 bases between. The CDR3 runs 13 residues. The germline CDR1 and CDR2 sequences are GTSNPN and SVGIG (reference sequence). The DNA for the CDR3 is TGTGCCTGGAACCTCAGGAGGAACTATGGCTACACCTTC. Residues: CAWNLRRNYGYTF.

This rearrangement joins TRBV19 to TRBJ1-3, with D possibly matching TRBD1 (6 bases). The CDR3 has 16 residues. Trimming took 8 bases from V and 2 from J, leaving 19 bases between them. Germline CDR1 and CDR2: LNHDA and SQIVND (reference sequence). The CDR3 region is CASLPTGKAAGNTIYF. The CDR3, as DNA: TGTGCCAGTCTTCCAACAGGGAAGGCAGCTGGAAACACCATATATTTT.